The rows below give T cell receptor beta chains drawn from one sample of a study of OX40 agonist ivuxolimab in advanced cancers. The data were produced by immunoSEQ multiplex PCR, yet TCRdb's version contains in-frame clones alone and is incomplete. The table records about 96,000 clones, about four fifths of them present only once. This material consisted of CD4+ or CD8+ T cells sorted from blood, taken in a trial of the OX40 agonist ivuxolimab. The receptor set was obtained from an adult with an advanced solid tumor such as melanoma, head and neck, liver or kidney cancer. Both conserved end residues are trimmed from each CDR3. D genes are given only for firm matches. Clone size is shown for a subset of rows, as once, few, many or a class of expanded clone.

clone size: .; V gene: TRBV19; D gene: .; CDR3 protein: ASSESERGQY
clone size: .; V gene: TRBV18; D gene: TRBD1; CDR3 protein: ASSPPRDRVLDPHLEQY
clone size: .; V gene: TRBV5-6; D gene: TRBD1; CDR3 protein: ASSLAGTGTNYGYT
clone size: .; V gene: TRBV27; D gene: .; CDR3 protein: ASSFIGGHTEAF
clone size: .; V gene: TRBV5-5; D gene: .; CDR3 protein: ASSLEVGRGYT
clone size: .; V gene: TRBV2; D gene: .; CDR3 protein: ASSGGVREKLF
clone size: .; V gene: TRBV5-1; D gene: .; CDR3 protein: ASSPWEAATEQY
clone size: .; V gene: TRBV7-9; D gene: .; CDR3 protein: ASSLGTDNYGYT
clone size: .; V gene: TRBV6-5; D gene: .; CDR3 protein: ASSSPVQGYT
clone size: .; V gene: TRBV15; D gene: .; CDR3 protein: ATRIGPEETQY
clone size: .; V gene: TRBV5-1; D gene: .; CDR3 protein: ASSPGRGGSYEQY
clone size: few; V gene: TRBV5-4; D gene: .; CDR3 protein: ASSFGPPGQETQY
clone size: .; V gene: TRBV5-1; D gene: .; CDR3 protein: ASSTSTGTGGYT
clone size: .; V gene: TRBV7-2; D gene: .; CDR3 protein: ASSFPQTPYEQY
clone size: .; V gene: TRBV11-2; D gene: .; CDR3 protein: ASRPLGDGNTIY
clone size: .; V gene: TRBV27; D gene: .; CDR3 protein: ASSLIRDVNQPQH
clone size: few; V gene: TRBV19; D gene: TRBD1; CDR3 protein: ASSITGARSYEQY
clone size: .; V gene: TRBV30; D gene: .; CDR3 protein: AWSQVSQPQH
clone size: once; V gene: TRBV19; D gene: .; CDR3 protein: ASATRSGSNGYT
clone size: .; V gene: TRBV11-3; D gene: TRBD1; CDR3 protein: ASSHDRGASTGELF